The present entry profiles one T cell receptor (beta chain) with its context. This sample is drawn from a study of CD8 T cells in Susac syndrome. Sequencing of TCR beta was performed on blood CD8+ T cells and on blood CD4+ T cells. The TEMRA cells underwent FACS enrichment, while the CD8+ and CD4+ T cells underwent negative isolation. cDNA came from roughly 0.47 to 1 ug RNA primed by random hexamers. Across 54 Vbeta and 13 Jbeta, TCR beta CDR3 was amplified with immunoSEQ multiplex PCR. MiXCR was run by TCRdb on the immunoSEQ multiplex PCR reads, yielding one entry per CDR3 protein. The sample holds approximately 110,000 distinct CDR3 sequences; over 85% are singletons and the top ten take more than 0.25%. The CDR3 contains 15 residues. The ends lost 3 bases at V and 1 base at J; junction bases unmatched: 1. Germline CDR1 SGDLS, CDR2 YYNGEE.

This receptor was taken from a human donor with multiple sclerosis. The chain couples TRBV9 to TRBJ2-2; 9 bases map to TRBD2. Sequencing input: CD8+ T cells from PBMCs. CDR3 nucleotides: TGTGCCAGCAGCGCTAGCGGGGTGAACACCGGGGAGCTGTTTTTT. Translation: CASSASGVNTGELFF.